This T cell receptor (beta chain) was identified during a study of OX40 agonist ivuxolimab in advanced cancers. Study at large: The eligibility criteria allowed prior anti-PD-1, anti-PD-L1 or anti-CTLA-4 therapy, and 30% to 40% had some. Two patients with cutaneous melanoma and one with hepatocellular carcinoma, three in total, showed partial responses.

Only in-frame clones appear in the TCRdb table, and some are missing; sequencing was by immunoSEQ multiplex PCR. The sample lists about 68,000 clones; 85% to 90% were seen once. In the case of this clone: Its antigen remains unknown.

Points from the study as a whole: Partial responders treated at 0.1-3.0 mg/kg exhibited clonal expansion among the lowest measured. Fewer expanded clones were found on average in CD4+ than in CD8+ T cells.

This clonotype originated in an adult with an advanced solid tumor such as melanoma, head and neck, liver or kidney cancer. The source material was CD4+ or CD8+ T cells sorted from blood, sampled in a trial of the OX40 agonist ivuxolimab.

CDR3 nucleotide sequence: TGTGCCAGCACCACCAGCAGGGACAGACTACATACGCAGTATTTT. Its protein is CASTTSRDRLHTQYF. V and J are TRBV6-5 and TRBJ2-3, with TRBD1 identical over 7 bases. Germline V gives CDR1 MNHEY, CDR2 SVGAGI. V lost 7 bases to trimming and J lost 7 bases; unmatched junction nucleotides: 14. The CDR3 totals 15 residues.